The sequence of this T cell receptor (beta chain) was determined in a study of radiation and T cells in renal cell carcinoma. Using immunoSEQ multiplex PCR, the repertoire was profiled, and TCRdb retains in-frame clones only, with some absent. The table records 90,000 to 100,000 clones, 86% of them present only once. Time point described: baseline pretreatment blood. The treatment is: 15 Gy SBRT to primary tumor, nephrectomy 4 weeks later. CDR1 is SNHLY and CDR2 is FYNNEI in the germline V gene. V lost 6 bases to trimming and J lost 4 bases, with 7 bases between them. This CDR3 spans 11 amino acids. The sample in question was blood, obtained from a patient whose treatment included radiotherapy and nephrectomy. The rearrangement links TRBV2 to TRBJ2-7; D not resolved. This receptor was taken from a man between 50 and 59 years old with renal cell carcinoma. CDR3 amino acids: CASRPLYEQYF. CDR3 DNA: TGTGCCAGCAGGCCATTGTACGAGCAGTACTTC. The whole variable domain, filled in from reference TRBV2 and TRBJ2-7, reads EPEVTQTPSHQVTQMGQEVILRCVPISNHLYFYWYRQILGQKVEFLVSFYNNEISEKSEIFDDQFSVERPDGSNFTLKIRSTKLEDSAMYFCASRPLYEQYFGPGTRLTVT.